The 9 T cell receptor beta chains given below trace back to one sample, sequenced in a study of blood T cells in healthy people across ages. For the second PCR, which ran for about 6 to 11 cycles, a sample-barcoded 5' primer and a J-beta primer mix were used. TCRdb ran MiXCR on the 5' RACE reads and lists one entry per CDR3 protein. The data show approximately 800,000 distinct CDR3 sequences, roughly 24% seen once. This same sample was also part of a study on T cells of mothers and their children.

The specimen sequenced was blood. The source of these receptors is a boy aged 5-17 years in good health.

The chain joins TRBV13 to TRBJ2-5; no firm D call. Trimming removed 4 bases at V and 4 bases at J, with 16 bases between. CDR1 and CDR2 (germline): PRHDT, FYEKMQ (reference sequence). The CDR3 sequence is 15 residues long. CDR3 protein: CASSYLGRLRETQYF. DNA of the CDR3: TGTGCCAGCAGCTATCTAGGGCGGTTACGAGAGACCCAGTACTTC.

This clonotype was detected a few times. The chain links TRBV6-1 to TRBJ1-4, with D unresolved. V dropped 5 bases and J dropped 3 bases, with 10 bases sitting between them. The length of the CDR3 is 14 residues. Per the germline V gene, CDR1 is MNHNS and CDR2 is SASEGT. The CDR3 protein is CASSLGVANEKLFF. The CDR3 DNA follows: TGTGCCAGCAGTCTTGGGGTGGCTAATGAAAAACTGTTTTTT.

In this sample, this clonotype turned up a few times. This chain links TRBV7-6 with TRBJ2-1; the match to TRBD1 covers 8 bases. The end of the DNA fits TRBJ2-7 better, so the J call may be wrong. Germline V gene lookup returns CDR1 SGHVS and CDR2 FNYEAQ. CDR3 size: 16 residues. The CDR3 spells CASSQAGDRTLVEQYF. The CDR3 coding sequence is TGTGCCAGCAGCCAAGCCGGGGACAGGACCCTCGTCGAGCAGTACTTC.

The genes are TRBV5-1 and TRBJ2-1; TRBD2 matches at 7 bases. With V trimmed by 0 bases and J by 6 bases, 6 bases remained unmatched. This CDR3 is built from 15 residues. The germline CDR1 and CDR2 sequences are SGHRS and YFSETQ. The CDR3 coding sequence is TGCGCCAGCAGCTTGGACGGGGGGATCGGCAATGAGCAGTTCTTC. Translation: CASSLDGGIGNEQFF.

J is TRBJ1-2 and V is TRBV20-1; D gene ambiguous. CDR1 is DFQATT and CDR2 is SNEGSKA in the germline V gene (reference sequence). V lost 6 bases, J lost 0 bases, and 17 bases lay in between. The length of the CDR3 is 15 residues. DNA for the CDR3: TGCAGTGCCAAGACCAGATTCCCAGCTAACTATGGCTACACCTTC. Residues: CSAKTRFPANYGYTF.

This clonotype was observed a handful of times. The V gene is TRBV6-1, the J gene TRBJ2-7; a possible D gene is TRBD1 (5 bases). The CDR3 extends over 13 amino acids. Between the trimmed V and J ends, which lost 8 bases and 6 bases, there was a span of 17 bases. In germline, CDR1 is MNHNS, CDR2 SASEGT. The chain's CDR3 is CASRYLQGVEQYF. Written as DNA, the CDR3 is TGTGCCAGCCGTTATCTTCAGGGTGTCGAGCAGTACTTC.

This clonotype was observed a handful of times. The chain uses TRBV4-1 and TRBJ1-1, with unresolved D. V lost 4 bases and J 2 bases, leaving 14 bases between the germline ends. This CDR3 has 15 amino acids. Germline-derived CDR1 and CDR2 are MGHRA and YSYEKL. The CDR3 reads CASSPQGQLNTEAFF. The CDR3 nucleotides are TGCGCCAGCAGCCCCCAAGGGCAATTAAACACTGAAGCTTTCTTT.

There are many counts of this clonotype. One end of the junction is discordant with germline, which a read error may explain. V and J are TRBV5-1 and TRBJ1-1; TRBD1 might be the D (5 bases). This CDR3 spans 13 amino acids. Per germline, CDR1 SGHRS and CDR2 YFSETQ. The CDR3 region is CASSLGRNTEAFF. Written as DNA, the CDR3 is TGTGCCAGCAGCTTGGGACGGAACACTGAAGCTTTCTTT.

There are a few counts of this clonotype. J is TRBJ1-5 and V is TRBV12-3 or TRBV12-4; D is possibly TRBD1 or TRBD2 (5 bases each). The end of the DNA fits TRBJ2-3 better, so the J call may be wrong. There are 14 residues in the CDR3. CDR3 amino acids: CASSLGGVGQPQYF. The CDR3 nucleotides read TGTGCCAGCAGTTTAGGAGGGGTAGGTCAGCCCCAGTATTTT.